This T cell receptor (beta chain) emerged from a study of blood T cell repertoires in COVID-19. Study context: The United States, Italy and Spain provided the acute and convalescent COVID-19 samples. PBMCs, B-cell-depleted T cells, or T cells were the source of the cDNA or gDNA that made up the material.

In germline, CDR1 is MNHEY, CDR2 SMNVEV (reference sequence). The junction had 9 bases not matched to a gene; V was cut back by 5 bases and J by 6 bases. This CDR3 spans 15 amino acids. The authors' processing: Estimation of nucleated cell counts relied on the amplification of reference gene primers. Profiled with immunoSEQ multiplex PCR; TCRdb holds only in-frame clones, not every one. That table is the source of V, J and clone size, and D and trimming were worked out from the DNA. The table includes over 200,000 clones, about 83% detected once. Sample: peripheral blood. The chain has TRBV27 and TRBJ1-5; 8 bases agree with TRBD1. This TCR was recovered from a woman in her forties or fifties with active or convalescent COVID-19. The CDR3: CASSLGQGGFQPQHF. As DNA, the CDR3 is TGTGCCAGCAGTCTCGGACAGGGCGGTTTTCAGCCCCAGCATTTT.